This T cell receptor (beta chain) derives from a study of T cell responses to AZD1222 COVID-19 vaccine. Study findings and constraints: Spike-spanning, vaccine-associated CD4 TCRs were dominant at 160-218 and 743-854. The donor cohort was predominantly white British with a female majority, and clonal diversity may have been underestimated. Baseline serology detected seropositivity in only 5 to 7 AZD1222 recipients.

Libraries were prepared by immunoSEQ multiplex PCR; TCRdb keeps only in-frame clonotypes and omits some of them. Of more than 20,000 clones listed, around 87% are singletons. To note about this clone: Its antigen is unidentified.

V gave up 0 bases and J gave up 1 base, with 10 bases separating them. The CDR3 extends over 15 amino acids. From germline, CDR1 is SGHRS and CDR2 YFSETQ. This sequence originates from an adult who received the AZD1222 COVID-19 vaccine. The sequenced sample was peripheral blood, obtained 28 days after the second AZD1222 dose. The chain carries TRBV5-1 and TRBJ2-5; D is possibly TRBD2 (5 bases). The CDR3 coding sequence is TGCGCCAGCAGCTTGGTTGAGCGGCCCCAAGAGACCCAGTACTTC. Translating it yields CASSLVERPQETQYF.